These 21 T cell receptor beta chains were sequenced from one sample in a study of T cell repertoires in cytomegalovirus infection. Their specific antigens are unknown. Via MiXCR, TCRdb re-called the reads, giving one row per CDR3 protein. The data contain fewer than 850,000 distinct CDR3 sequences, just under 30% of them singletons. This sample comprised cultured CD8+ T cells from PBMCs, obtained from culture after CMV antigen stimulation. Every receptor here comes from a human donor in good health (CMV status not recorded). Some clones in this sample may be carry-over from other donors' samples.

This clonotype was seen more than once but under ten times. The chain joins TRBV7-6 to TRBJ2-1; 8 bases align to TRBD1. The CDR3 is 12 amino acids. CDR1 is SGHVS, CDR2 FNYEAQ, per germline. After removal of 6 bases from V and 11 bases from J, the junction contained 6 bases not matched to a gene. In DNA, the CDR3 is TGTGCCAGCAGTCCCGGACAGGGACAGCAGTTCTTC. It encodes CASSPGQGQQFF. Variable domain in full (rest from reference TRBV7-6 and TRBJ2-1): GAGVSQSPRYKVTKRGQDVALRCDPISGHVSLYWYRQALGQGPEFLTYFNYEAQQDKSGLPNDRFSAERPEGSISTLTIQRTEQRDSAMYRCASSPGQGQQFFGPGTRLTVL.

This clonotype appeared once. The J gene is TRBJ1-2, the V gene TRBV6-5; D not resolved. CDR1 and CDR2 (germline): MNHEY, SVGAGI. The CDR3 extends over 16 amino acids. With 0 bases removed from V and 0 bases from J, the gap between germline ends came to 11 bases. The DNA of the CDR3 is TGTGCCAGCAGTTACTCCCCGGGGAGTTCTAACTATGGCTACACCTTC. It yields the protein CASSYSPGSSNYGYTF.

There are many counts of this clonotype. V is TRBV12-3 or TRBV12-4 and J is TRBJ2-3; 12 positions agree with TRBD2. Trimming took 5 bases from V and 0 from J; bases not matched to a gene: 3. The CDR3 runs to 16 residues. CDR3 sequence (DNA): TGTGCCAGCAGTGGACTAGCGGGGCATAGCACAGATACGCAGTATTTT. Residues: CASSGLAGHSTDTQYF.

Ten or more counts support this clonotype. J is TRBJ1-6 and V is TRBV12-3 or TRBV12-4; D might be TRBD1 (6 bases). The V end lost 5 bases, the J end lost 10 bases, and 15 bases lay between the germline ends. The CDR3 is made up of 14 amino acids. In DNA, the CDR3 is TGTGCCAGCAGTCCCCGAACAGGGCGGTCACCCCTCCACTTT. Its translation: CASSPRTGRSPLHF.

The chain links TRBV6-2 or TRBV6-3 to TRBJ2-1, with 8 nucleotides matching TRBD1. This CDR3 comprises 14 residues. CDR1 is MNHEY, CDR2 SVGEGT, per germline. V was clipped by 7 bases and J by 3 bases; unmatched bases: 5. The CDR3: CASKTTGVYNEQFF. DNA for the CDR3: TGTGCCAGCAAAACGACAGGGGTCTACAATGAGCAGTTCTTC.

The chain links TRBV11-2 to TRBJ2-5; possibly TRBD2 for D (6 bases). CDR1 SGHAT and CDR2 FQNNGV come from the germline V gene. The CDR3 runs to 15 residues. V lost 0 bases, J lost 1 base, and 9 bases lay in between. The CDR3: CASSLDRRAQETQYF. The DNA for the CDR3 is TGTGCCAGCAGCTTAGATAGGAGGGCCCAAGAGACCCAGTACTTC. The full variable domain, in which reference TRBV11-2 and TRBJ2-5 provide the parts outside the CDR3, is EAGVAQSPRYKIIEKRQSVAFWCNPISGHATLYWYQQILGQGPKLLIQFQNNGVVDDSQLPKDRFSAERLKGVDSTLKIQPAKLEDSAVYLCASSLDRRAQETQYFGPGTRLLVL.

The chain links TRBV6-5 to TRBJ1-1; a weak D match, TRBD1 (5 bases). Per the germline V gene, CDR1 is MNHEY and CDR2 is SVGAGI. Trimming cost V 8 bases and J 6 bases, with 13 bases left between them. The CDR3 is made up of 12 amino acids. CDR3 nucleotide sequence: TGTGCCAGCCGGCCGGGGGACTCTGAAGCTTTCTTT. Encoded protein: CASRPGDSEAFF.

On this clonotype itself: This may come from a read error, since a much larger clone is one base off. V is TRBV7-2 and J is TRBJ1-4; a possible D gene is TRBD1 (6 bases). There are 14 residues in the CDR3. CDR1 is SGHTA and CDR2 is FQGNSA in the germline V gene. This CDR3 reads CASSRTDFNEKLVF. CDR3 coding DNA: TGTGCCAGCTCTCGGACAGACTTCAATGAAAAACTGGTTTTT.

This clonotype was seen at least ten times. The chain joins TRBV7-9 to TRBJ2-7; D remains ambiguous. CDR1 is SEHNR, CDR2 FQNEAQ, per germline (reference sequence). The CDR3 runs 14 residues. V shed 5 bases and J shed 3 bases, with 14 bases lying between them. CDR3: CASSTTIVRYEQYF. In DNA, the CDR3 is TGTGCCAGCAGCACCACCATTGTCCGCTACGAGCAGTACTTC.

The chain carries TRBV6-5 and TRBJ2-2; D may correspond to TRBD1 or TRBD2 (7 bases each). Germline V CDR1 and CDR2: MNHEY, SVGAGI. The CDR3 covers 16 residues. Trimming shortened V by 4 bases and J by 2 bases, and 14 bases separated the two germline ends. CDR3 protein: CASSWEGAFNTGELFF. The CDR3 nucleotides are TGTGCCAGCAGTTGGGAGGGGGCCTTCAACACCGGGGAGCTGTTTTTT.

This sequence joins TRBV27 and TRBJ2-6, with 8 bases identical to TRBD2. There are 18 residues in the CDR3. V shed 6 bases, J shed 1 base, and the junction held 11 bases outside the gene matches. Per the germline V gene, CDR1 is MNHEY and CDR2 is SMNVEV (reference sequence). The CDR3 loop is CASSLSGGGPSGANVLTF. CDR3 coding DNA: TGTGCCAGCAGCCTATCCGGGGGGGGTCCGTCTGGGGCCAACGTCCTGACTTTC.

This clonotype occurred many times. The chain joins TRBV7-2 to TRBJ1-2; D remains ambiguous. Germline values: CDR1 SGHTA, CDR2 FQGNSA. Trimming pared 1 base from V and 4 bases from J, leaving 7 bases between. There are 13 residues in the CDR3. CDR3 DNA sequence: TGTGCCAGCAGCTTAGGGGCAGCCTATGGCTACACCTTC. The encoded protein is CASSLGAAYGYTF.

This chain uses TRBV9 with TRBJ1-1; TRBD1 might be the D (5 bases). Germline V gives CDR1 SGDLS, CDR2 YYNGEE. The CDR3 consists of 14 residues. The germline V and J ends were trimmed by 0 bases and 4 bases, with 10 bases remaining between them. The CDR3 DNA follows: TGTGCCAGCAGCGTAGCAGGGTTGGGCACTGAAGCTTTCTTT. Protein sequence: CASSVAGLGTEAFF. Filled out from reference TRBV9 and TRBJ1-1, the complete variable domain reads DSGVTQTPKHLITATGQRVTLRCSPRSGDLSVYWYQQSLDQGLQFLIQYYNGEERAKGNILERFSAQQFPDLHSELNLSSLELGDSALYFCASSVAGLGTEAFFGQGTRLTVV.

The V gene is TRBV12-5, the J gene TRBJ1-2; 10 nucleotides align to TRBD1. This CDR3 comprises 16 residues. Trimming cost V 2 bases and J 4 bases; bases outside gene matches: 7. Germline V gives CDR1 LGHNT, CDR2 FRNRAP. The CDR3 sequence: CASGLPLTGGSYGYTF. The CDR3 region has the DNA TGTGCTAGTGGTTTGCCCCTGACAGGGGGCAGCTATGGCTACACCTTC.

This clonotype has just a few counts. The chain uses TRBV27 and TRBJ1-1; D is possibly TRBD1 (6 bases). CDR3 size: 13 residues. Per the germline V gene, CDR1 is MNHEY and CDR2 is SMNVEV (reference sequence). With 5 bases removed from V and 5 bases from J, the gap between germline ends came to 12 bases. The CDR3 reads CASSTNRETEAFF. CDR3 DNA: TGTGCCAGCAGTACAAACAGGGAAACTGAAGCTTTCTTT.

This chain links TRBV27 with TRBJ2-2; D ambiguous. Germline values: CDR1 MNHEY, CDR2 SMNVEV (reference sequence). This CDR3 region has 13 residues. V was cut by 8 bases and J by 7 bases, with 14 bases left in between. The CDR3 nucleotides are TGTGCCAGCGCGACACACCGGGTCGGGGAGCTGTTTTTT. Translation: CASATHRVGELFF.

A note on this clonotype: A single base separates this from a much larger clone, so it may be a read error. CDR3 residues: CVSSVGGGTDTQYF. The CDR3 coding sequence is TGTGTCAGCAGCGTAGGGGGGGGCACAGATACGCAGTATTTT. The gene calls are TRBV7-6 and TRBJ2-3; tentatively, D is TRBD2 (7 bases). This CDR3 has 14 amino acids. Germline-derived CDR1 and CDR2 are SGHVS and FNYEAQ.

This clonotype was counted only a few times. The J gene is TRBJ2-7, the V gene TRBV7-4; 7 bases line up with TRBD1. The CDR3 covers 13 residues. Unmatched junction bases numbered 5, after V lost 5 bases and J lost 4 bases. CDR1 and CDR2 from the germline V gene are SGHVT and SQSDAQ. The CDR3 sequence is CASSRDRVYEQYV. CDR3 sequence (DNA): TGTGCCAGCAGCCGGGACAGAGTTTACGAGCAGTACGTC.

The V and J genes are TRBV7-9 and TRBJ2-1; 9 bases match TRBD2. The CDR3 spans 14 residues. CDR1 SEHNR and CDR2 FQNEAQ come from the germline V gene (reference sequence). Unmatched junction bases numbered 7, after V lost 5 bases and J lost 8 bases. The CDR3 here is CASSHPGLAYEQFF. CDR3 coding DNA: TGTGCCAGCAGCCACCCGGGACTAGCTTATGAGCAGTTCTTC.

The sample holds one count of this clonotype. This sequence joins TRBV4-1 and TRBJ1-1; 8 bases agree with TRBD1. The junction had 13 bases not matched to a gene; V was cut back by 4 bases and J by 6 bases. The germline V gene has CDR1 MGHRA and CDR2 YSYEKL. This CDR3 is built from 16 residues. The CDR3 DNA reads as TGCGCCAGCAGCCGCGCCCCAGGACAGGGCAACGCTGAAGCTTTCTTT. This gives the protein CASSRAPGQGNAEAFF.

CDR3 in amino acids: CASSYSSKDSYGYTF. The CDR3, as DNA: TGTGCCAGCAGTTACTCCTCCAAAGATTCCTATGGCTACACCTTC. J is TRBJ1-2 and V is TRBV6-6; no clear D gene. The germline V gene has CDR1 MNHNY and CDR2 SVGAGI (reference sequence). Trimming removed 0 bases at V and 4 bases at J, with 12 bases between. The CDR3 is made up of 15 amino acids.